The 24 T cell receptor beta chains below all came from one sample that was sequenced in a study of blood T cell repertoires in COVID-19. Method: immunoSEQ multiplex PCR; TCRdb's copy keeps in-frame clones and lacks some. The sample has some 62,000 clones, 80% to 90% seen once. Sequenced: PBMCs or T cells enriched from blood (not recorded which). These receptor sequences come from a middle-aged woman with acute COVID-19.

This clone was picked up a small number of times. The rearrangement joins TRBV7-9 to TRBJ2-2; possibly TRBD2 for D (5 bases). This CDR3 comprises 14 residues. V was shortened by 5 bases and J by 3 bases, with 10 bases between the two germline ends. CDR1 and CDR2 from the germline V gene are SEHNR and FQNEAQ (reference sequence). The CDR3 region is CASSRGKDTGELFF. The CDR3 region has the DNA TGTGCCAGCAGCCGAGGGAAAGACACCGGGGAGCTGTTTTTT.

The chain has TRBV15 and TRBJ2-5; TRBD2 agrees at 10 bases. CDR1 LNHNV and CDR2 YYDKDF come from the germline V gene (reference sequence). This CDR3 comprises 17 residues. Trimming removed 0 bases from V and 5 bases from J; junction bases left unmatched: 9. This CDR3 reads CATSRDRYSGRKETQYF. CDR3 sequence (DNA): TGTGCCACCAGCAGAGATCGATATAGCGGGAGGAAGGAGACCCAGTACTTC. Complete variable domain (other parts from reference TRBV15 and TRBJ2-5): DAMVIQNPRYQVTQFGKPVTLSCSQTLNHNVMYWYQQKSSQAPKLLFHYYDKDFNNEADTPDNFQSRRPNTSFCFLDIRSPGLGDTAMYLCATSRDRYSGRKETQYFGPGTRLLVL.

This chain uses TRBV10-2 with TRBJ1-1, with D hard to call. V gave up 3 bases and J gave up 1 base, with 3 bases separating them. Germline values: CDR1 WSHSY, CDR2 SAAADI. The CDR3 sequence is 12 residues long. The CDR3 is CASSEQNTEAFF. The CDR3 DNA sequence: TGCGCCAGCAGTGAACAGAACACTGAAGCTTTCTTT.

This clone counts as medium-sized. The CDR3 nucleotides read TGCAGCGGATTGAGGAACACTGAAGCTTTCTTT. Translation: CSGLRNTEAFF. The V call is TRBV29-1, the J call TRBJ1-1, with D uncertain. Looked up from germline, CDR1 is SQVTM and CDR2 is ANQGSEA. V lost 7 bases and J lost 1, with 7 bases in between. The CDR3 covers 11 residues. The whole variable domain, filled in from reference TRBV29-1 and TRBJ1-1, reads SAVISQKPSRDICQRGTSLTIQCQVDSQVTMMFWYRQQPGQSLTLIATANQGSEATYESGFVIDKFPISRPNLTFSTLTVSNMSPEDSSIYLCSGLRNTEAFFGQGTRLTVV.

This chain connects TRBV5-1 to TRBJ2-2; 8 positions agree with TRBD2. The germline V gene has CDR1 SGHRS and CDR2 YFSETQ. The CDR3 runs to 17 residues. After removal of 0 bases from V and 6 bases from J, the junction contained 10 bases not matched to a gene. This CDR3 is CASSLAAGAGDPGELFF. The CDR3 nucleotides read TGCGCCAGCAGCTTGGCCGCTGGAGCGGGGGACCCCGGGGAGCTGTTTTTT.

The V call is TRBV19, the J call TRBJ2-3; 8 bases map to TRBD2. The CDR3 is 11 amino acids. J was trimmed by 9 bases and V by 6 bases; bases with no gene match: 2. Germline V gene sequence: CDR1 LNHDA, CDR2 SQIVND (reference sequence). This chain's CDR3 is CASRAGETQYF. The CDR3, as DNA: TGTGCCAGTAGAGCGGGGGAGACGCAGTATTTT.

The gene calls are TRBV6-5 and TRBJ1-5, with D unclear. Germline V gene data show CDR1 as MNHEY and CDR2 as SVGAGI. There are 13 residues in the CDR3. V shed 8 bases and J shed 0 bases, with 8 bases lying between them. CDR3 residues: CASGRGSNQPQHF. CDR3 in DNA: TGTGCCAGCGGACGGGGTAGCAATCAGCCCCAGCATTTT.

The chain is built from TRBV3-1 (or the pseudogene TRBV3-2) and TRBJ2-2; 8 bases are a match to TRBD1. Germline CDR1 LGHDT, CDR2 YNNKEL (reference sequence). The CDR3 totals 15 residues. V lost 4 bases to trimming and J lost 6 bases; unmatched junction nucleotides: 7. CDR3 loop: CASSLRTGQAGELFF. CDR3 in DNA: TGTGCCAGCAGCCTACGGACAGGGCAGGCCGGGGAGCTGTTTTTT.

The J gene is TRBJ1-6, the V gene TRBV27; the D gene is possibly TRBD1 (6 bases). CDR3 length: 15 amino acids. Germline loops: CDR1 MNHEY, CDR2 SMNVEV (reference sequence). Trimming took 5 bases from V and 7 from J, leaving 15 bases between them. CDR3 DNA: TGTGCCAGCAGTCCAATGGGGCAGGGGAATTCACCCCTCCACTTT. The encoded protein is CASSPMGQGNSPLHF.

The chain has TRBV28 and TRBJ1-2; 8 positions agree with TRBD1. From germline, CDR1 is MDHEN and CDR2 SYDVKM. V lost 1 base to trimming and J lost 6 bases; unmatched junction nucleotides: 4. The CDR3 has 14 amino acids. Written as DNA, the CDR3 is TGTGCCAGCAGTTTATCAGGACAGGGCCATGGCTACACCTTC. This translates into CASSLSGQGHGYTF.

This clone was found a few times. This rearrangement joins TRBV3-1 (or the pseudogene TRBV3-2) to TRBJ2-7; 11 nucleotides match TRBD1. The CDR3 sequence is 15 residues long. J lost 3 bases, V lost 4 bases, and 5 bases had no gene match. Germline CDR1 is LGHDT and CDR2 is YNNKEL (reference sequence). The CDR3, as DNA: TGTGCCAGCAGCCGAGGGACAGGGGGAAACTACGAGCAGTACGTC. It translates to CASSRGTGGNYEQYV.

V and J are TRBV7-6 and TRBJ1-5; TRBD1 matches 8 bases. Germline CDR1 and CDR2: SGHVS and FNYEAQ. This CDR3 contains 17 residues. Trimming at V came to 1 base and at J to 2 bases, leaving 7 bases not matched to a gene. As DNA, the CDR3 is TGTGCCAGCAGCTTAGGGCAGGGGGCGGAAGGCAATCAGCCCCAGCATTTT. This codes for CASSLGQGAEGNQPQHF.

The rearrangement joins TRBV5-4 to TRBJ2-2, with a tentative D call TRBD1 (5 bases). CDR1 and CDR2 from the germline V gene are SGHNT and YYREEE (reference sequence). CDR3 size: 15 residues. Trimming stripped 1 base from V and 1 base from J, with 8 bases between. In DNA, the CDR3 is TGTGCCAGCAGCTTGAGTACAGGGAACACCGGGGAGCTGTTTTTT. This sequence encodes CASSLSTGNTGELFF.

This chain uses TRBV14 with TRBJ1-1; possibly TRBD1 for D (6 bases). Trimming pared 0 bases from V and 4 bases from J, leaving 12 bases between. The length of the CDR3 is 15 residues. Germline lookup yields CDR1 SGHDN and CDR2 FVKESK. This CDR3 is CASSQERGWGTEAFF. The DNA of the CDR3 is TGTGCCAGCAGCCAAGAGAGGGGGTGGGGCACTGAAGCTTTCTTT.

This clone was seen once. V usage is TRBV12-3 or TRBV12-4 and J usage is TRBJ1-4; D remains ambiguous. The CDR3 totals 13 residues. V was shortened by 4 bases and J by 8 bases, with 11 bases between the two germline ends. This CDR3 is CASSSLGGEKLFF. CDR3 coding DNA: TGTGCCAGCAGTTCCCTGGGAGGGGAAAAACTGTTTTTT.

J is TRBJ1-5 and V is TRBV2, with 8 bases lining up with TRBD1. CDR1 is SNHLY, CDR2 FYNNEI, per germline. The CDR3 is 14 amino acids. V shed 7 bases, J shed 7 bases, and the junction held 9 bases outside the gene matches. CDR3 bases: TGTGCCAGCAAGACGACAGGGGCTCGCCAGCCCCAGCATTTT. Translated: CASKTTGARQPQHF.

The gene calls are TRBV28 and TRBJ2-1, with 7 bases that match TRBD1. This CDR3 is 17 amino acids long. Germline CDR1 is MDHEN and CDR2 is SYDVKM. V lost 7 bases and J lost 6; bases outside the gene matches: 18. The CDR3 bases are TGTGCCAGCATCCCTCGGACAGGCAATATCCTAGGCAATGAGCAGTTCTTC. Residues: CASIPRTGNILGNEQFF.

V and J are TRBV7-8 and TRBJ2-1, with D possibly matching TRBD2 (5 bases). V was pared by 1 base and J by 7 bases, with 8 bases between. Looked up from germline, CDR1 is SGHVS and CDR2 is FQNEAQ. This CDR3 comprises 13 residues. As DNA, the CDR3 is TGTGCCAGCAGCTTAGGGTCGGGGAATGAGCAGTTCTTC. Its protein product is CASSLGSGNEQFF.

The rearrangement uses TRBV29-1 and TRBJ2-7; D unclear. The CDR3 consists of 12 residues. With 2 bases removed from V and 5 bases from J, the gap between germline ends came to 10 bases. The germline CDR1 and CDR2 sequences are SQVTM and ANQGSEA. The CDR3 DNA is TGCAGCGTTGAACTAAACAGTGACGAGCAGTACTTC. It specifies CSVELNSDEQYF.

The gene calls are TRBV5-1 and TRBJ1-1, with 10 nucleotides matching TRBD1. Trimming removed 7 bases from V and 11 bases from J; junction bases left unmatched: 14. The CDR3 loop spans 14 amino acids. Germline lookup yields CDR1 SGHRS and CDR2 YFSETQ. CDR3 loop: CASDEGTGEFRAFF. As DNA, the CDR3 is TGCGCCAGCGACGAGGGGACAGGGGAATTTCGGGCTTTCTTT.

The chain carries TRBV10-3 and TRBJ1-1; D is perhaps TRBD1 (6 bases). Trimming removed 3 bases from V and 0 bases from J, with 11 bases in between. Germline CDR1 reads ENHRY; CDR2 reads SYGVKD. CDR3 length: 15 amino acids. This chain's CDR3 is CAISDFNRVNTEAFF. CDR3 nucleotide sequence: TGTGCCATCAGTGACTTCAACAGGGTGAACACTGAAGCTTTCTTT.

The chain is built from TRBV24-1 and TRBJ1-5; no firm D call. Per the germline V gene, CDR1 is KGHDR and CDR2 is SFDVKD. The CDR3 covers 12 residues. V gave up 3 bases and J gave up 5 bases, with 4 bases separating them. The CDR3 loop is CATSDEYQPQHF. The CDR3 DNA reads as TGTGCCACCAGTGATGAGTATCAGCCCCAGCATTTT.

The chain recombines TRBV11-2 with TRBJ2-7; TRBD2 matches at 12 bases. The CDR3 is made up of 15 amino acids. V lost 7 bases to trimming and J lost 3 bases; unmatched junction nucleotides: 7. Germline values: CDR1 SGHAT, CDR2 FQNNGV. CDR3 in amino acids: CASTPGTSGHYEQYV. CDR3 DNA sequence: TGTGCCAGCACCCCCGGGACTAGCGGGCACTACGAGCAGTACGTC.

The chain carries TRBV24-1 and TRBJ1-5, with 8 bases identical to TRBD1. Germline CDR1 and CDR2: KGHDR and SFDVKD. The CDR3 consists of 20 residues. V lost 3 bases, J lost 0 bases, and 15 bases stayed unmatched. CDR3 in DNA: TGTGCCACCAGTGATGTTTCCCAGGACAGGGTACCACATAGCAATCAGCCCCAGCATTTT. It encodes CATSDVSQDRVPHSNQPQHF.